This T cell receptor beta chain is from a study of T cells in Graves' hyperthyroidism and ophthalmopathy. V was pared by 2 bases and J by 3 bases, with 4 bases between. CDR1 is SNHLY and CDR2 is FYNNEI in the germline V gene. The CDR3 extends over 13 amino acids. This clonotype was counted a few times. Authors of the study amplified TCR beta CDR3 regions from RNA transcripts. In the first-round RT-PCR of the TCR CDR3, the HTBI primer set was used. One entry per CDR3 protein, called by TCRdb with MiXCR from the multiplex PCR reads. The sample holds about 740,000 distinct CDR3 sequences, 14% seen once. The chain has TRBV2 and TRBJ2-2; D unclear. This receptor was identified in a woman between 18 and 29 years old with Graves' hyperthyroidism. The sequencing sample was made of blood. The CDR3 nucleotides read TGTGCCAGCAGTGAATACGACACCGGGGAGCTGTTTTTT. Translating gives CASSEYDTGELFF.